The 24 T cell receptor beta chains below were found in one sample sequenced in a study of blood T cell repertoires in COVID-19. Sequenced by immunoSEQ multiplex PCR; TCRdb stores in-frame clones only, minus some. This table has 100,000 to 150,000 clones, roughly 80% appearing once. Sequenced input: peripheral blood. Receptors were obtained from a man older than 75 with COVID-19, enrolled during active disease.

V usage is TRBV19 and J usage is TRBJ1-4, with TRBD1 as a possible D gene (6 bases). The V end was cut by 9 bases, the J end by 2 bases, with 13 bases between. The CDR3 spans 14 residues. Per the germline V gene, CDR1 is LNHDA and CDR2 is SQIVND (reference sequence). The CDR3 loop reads CASGRGATNEKLFF. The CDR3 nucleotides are TGTGCCAGCGGCCGGGGGGCGACTAATGAAAAACTGTTTTTT.

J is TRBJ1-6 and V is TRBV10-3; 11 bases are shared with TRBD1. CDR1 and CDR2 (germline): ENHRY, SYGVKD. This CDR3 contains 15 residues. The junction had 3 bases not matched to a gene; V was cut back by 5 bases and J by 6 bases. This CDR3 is CAISSGTGGNSPLHF. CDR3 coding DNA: TGTGCCATCAGTTCCGGGACAGGGGGTAATTCACCCCTCCACTTT.

The CDR3 reads CASSLSGTSDTDTQYF. The CDR3 DNA reads TGTGCCAGCAGTTTATCGGGGACTAGTGACACAGATACGCAGTATTTT. The chain joins TRBV28 to TRBJ2-3; the match to TRBD2 covers 8 bases. V trimming: 1 base; J trimming: 2 bases; junction bases outside the gene matches: 5. Germline assignment: CDR1 MDHEN and CDR2 SYDVKM. The CDR3 has 16 amino acids.

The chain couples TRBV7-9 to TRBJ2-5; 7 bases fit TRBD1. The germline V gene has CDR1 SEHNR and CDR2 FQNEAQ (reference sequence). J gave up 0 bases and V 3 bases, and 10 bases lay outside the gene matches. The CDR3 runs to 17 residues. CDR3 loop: CASSFEGAGPHQETQYF. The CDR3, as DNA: TGTGCCAGCAGCTTTGAGGGGGCGGGTCCACACCAAGAGACCCAGTACTTC.

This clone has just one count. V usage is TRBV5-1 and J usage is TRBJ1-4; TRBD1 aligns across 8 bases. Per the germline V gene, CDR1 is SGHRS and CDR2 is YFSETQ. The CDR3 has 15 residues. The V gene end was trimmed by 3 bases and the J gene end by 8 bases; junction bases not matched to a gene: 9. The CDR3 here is CASSSSGGHREKLFF. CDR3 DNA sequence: TGCGCCAGCAGCTCATCAGGGGGCCATCGGGAAAAACTGTTTTTT.

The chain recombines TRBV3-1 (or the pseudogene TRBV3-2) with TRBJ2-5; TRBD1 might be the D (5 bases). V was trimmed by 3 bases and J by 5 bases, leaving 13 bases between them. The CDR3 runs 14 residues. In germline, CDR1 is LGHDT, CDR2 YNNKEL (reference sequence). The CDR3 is CASSHWQGGETQYF. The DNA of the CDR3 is TGTGCCAGCAGCCACTGGCAGGGTGGGGAGACCCAGTACTTC.

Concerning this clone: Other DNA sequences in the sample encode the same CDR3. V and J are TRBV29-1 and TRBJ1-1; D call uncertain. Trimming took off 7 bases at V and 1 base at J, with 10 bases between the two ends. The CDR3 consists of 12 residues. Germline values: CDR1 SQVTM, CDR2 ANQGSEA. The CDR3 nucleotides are TGCAGCGGTAAACAAGAGAACACTGAAGCTTTCTTT. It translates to CSGKQENTEAFF.

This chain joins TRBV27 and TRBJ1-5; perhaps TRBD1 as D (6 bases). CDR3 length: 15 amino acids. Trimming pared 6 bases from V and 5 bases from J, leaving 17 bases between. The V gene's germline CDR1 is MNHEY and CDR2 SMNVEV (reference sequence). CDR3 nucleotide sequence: TGTGCCAGCAGCCCCCAGACAGGAACCTATCAGCCCCAGCATTTT. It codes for CASSPQTGTYQPQHF.

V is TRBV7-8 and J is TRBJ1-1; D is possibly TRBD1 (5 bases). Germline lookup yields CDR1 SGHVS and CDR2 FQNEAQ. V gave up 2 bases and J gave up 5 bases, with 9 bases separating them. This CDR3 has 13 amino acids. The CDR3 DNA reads TGTGCCAGCAGCTTACAGGGTCAAACTGAAGCTTTCTTT. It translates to CASSLQGQTEAFF.

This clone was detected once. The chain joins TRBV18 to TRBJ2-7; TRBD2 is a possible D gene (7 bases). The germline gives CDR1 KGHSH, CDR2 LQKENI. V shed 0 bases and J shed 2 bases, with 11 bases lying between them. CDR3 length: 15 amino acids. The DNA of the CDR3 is TGTGCCAGCTCACCACCGGGGGGGCCCGCCTACGAGCAGTACTTC. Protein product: CASSPPGGPAYEQYF.

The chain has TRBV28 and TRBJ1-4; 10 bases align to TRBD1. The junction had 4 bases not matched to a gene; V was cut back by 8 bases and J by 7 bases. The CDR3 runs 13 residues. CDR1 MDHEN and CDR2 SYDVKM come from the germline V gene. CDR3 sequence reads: CASRDRGIEKLFF. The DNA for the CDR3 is TGTGCCAGCCGGGACAGGGGAATTGAAAAACTGTTTTTT.

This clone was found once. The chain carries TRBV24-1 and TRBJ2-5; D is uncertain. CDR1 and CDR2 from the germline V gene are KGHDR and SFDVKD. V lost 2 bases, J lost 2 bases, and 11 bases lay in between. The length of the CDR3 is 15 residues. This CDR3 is CATSDSRRLQETQYF. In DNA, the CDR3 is TGTGCCACCAGTGATTCTCGTCGACTGCAAGAGACCCAGTACTTC.

DNA for the CDR3: TGTGCCATCAGTCCAGGGGGCGCTGGGTTTGAGACCCAGTACTTC. Translated: CAISPGGAGFETQYF. The chain carries TRBV10-3 and TRBJ2-5; 8 nucleotides line up with TRBD1. From germline, CDR1 is ENHRY and CDR2 SYGVKD. The J segment lost 5 bases and the V segment lost 5 bases, leaving 10 bases of the junction unmatched. The CDR3 contains 15 residues.

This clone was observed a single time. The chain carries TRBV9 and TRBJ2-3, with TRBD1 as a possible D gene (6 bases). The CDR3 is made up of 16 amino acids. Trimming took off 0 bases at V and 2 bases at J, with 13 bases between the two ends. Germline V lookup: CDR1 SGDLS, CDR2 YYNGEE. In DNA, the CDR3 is TGTGCCAGCAGCGTAGAGGCACAGGGATACACAGATACGCAGTATTTT. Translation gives CASSVEAQGYTDTQYF.

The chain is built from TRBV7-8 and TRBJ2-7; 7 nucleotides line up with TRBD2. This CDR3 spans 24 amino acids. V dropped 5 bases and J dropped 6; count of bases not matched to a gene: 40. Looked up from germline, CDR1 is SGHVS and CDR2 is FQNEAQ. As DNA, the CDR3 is TGTGCCAGCAGCCCCAGGGACGGGGCGACCCTCACCCACGCGGGGAGGGCCCTCGTCGCCGAGCAGTACTTC. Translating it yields CASSPRDGATLTHAGRALVAEQYF. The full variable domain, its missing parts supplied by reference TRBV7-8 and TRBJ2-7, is GAGVSQSPRYKVAKRGQDVALRCDPISGHVSLFWYQQALGQGPEFLTYFQNEAQLDKSGLPSDRFFAERPEGSVSTLKIQRTQQEDSAVYLCASSPRDGATLTHAGRALVAEQYFGPGTRLTVT.

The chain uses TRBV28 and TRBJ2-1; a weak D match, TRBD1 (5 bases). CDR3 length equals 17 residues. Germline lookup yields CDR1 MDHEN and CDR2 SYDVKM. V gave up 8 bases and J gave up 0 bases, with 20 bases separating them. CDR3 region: CASGLIDDSSSYNEQFF. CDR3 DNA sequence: TGTGCCAGCGGATTAATAGACGACAGCAGCTCCTACAATGAGCAGTTCTTC.

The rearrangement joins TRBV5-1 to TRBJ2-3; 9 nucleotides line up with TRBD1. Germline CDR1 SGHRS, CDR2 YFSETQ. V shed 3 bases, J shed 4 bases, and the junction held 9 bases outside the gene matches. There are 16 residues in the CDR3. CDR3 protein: CASSSSGTGTADTQYF. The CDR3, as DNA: TGCGCCAGCAGCTCGTCCGGGACAGGGACAGCAGATACGCAGTATTTT.

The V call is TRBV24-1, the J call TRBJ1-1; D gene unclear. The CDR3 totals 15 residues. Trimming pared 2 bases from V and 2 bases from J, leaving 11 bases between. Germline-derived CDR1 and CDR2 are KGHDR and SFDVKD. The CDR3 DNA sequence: TGTGCCACCAGTGATTCTCGGACGGGAAACACTGAAGCTTTCTTT. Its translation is CATSDSRTGNTEAFF.

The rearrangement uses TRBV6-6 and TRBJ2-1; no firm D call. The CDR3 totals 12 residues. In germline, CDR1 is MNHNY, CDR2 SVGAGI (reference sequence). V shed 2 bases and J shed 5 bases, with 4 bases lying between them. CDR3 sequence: CASSYRDNEQFF. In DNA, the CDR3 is TGTGCCAGCAGTTACCGGGACAATGAGCAGTTCTTC.

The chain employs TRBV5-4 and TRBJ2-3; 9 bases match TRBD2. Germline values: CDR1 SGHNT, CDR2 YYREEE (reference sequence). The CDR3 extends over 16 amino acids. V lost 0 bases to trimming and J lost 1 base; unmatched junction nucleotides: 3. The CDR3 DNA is TGTGCCAGCAGCTTGGGGGCTAGCGGGGGCACAGATACGCAGTATTTT. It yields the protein CASSLGASGGTDTQYF.

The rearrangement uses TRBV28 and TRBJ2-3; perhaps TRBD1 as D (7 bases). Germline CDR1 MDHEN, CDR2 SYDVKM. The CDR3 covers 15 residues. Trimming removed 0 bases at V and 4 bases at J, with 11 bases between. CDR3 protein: CASSLWDRRADTQYF. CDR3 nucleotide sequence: TGTGCCAGCAGTTTATGGGACAGGAGGGCAGATACGCAGTATTTT. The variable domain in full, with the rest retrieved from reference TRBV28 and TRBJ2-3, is DVKVTQSSRYLVKRTGEKVFLECVQDMDHENMFWYRQDPGLGLRLIYFSYDVKMKEKGDIPEGYSVSREKKERFSLILESASTNQTSMYLCASSLWDRRADTQYFGPGTRLTVL.

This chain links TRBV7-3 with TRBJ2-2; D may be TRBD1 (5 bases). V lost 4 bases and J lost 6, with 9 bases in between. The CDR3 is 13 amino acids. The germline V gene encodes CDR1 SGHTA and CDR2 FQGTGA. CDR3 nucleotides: TGTGCCAGCAGCTCCAGGGTCGCCGGGGAGCTGTTTTTT. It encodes CASSSRVAGELFF.

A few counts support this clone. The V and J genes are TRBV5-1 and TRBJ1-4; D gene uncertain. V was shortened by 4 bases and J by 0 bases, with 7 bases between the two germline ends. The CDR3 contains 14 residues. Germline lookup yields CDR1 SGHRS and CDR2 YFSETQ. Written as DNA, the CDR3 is TGCGCCAGCAGCGCGGGAGCAACTAATGAAAAACTGTTTTTT. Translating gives CASSAGATNEKLFF.

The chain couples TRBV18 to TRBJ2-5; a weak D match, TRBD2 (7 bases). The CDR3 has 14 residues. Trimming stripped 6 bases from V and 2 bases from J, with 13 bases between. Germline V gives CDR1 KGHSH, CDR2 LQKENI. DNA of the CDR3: TGTGCCAGCTCTGGGGGGGGCCAACAAGAGACCCAGTACTTC. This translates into CASSGGGQQETQYF.